These 18 T cell receptor beta chains came from one sample sequenced in a study of blood T cell repertoires in COVID-19. Libraries were prepared by immunoSEQ multiplex PCR; TCRdb keeps only in-frame clonotypes and omits some of them. The table shows approximately 260,000 clones, with about 86% occurring only once. The sequenced sample was PBMCs or T cells enriched from blood (not recorded which). The receptors stem from a man aged 25 to 40 with acute COVID-19.

With respect to this clone: One end of the junction varies from germline; a read error may be responsible. Here the CDR3 DNA reads TGTGCCAGCAGCTTGAGTGGAGGGAGCTCCTACAATGAGCAGTTCTTC. Translating gives CASSLSGGSSYNEQFF. The V call is TRBV5-1, the J call TRBJ2-1, with a tentative D call TRBD2 (6 bases). CDR3 length: 16 amino acids. Germline V lookup: CDR1 SGHRS, CDR2 YFSETQ.

The chain carries TRBV5-4 and TRBJ1-1; TRBD1 agrees at 10 bases. This CDR3 region has 15 residues. The ends lost 4 bases at V and 5 bases at J; junction bases unmatched: 8. The germline V gene has CDR1 SGHNT and CDR2 YYREEE (reference sequence). The CDR3 reads CASSHKGQGRTEAFF. CDR3 DNA: TGTGCCAGCAGCCATAAGGGACAGGGGCGGACTGAAGCTTTCTTT.

This chain links TRBV19 with TRBJ1-1; D possibly corresponds to TRBD1 (6 bases). Per germline, CDR1 LNHDA and CDR2 SQIVND (reference sequence). The CDR3 covers 13 residues. The V end lost 10 bases, the J end lost 1 base, and 13 bases lay between the germline ends. The CDR3 DNA follows: TGTGCCACTTCCGGGACAACGAACACTGAAGCTTTCTTT. Residues: CATSGTTNTEAFF.

This clone was counted a few times. Sequence at one end of the junction differs from germline and may be a read error. This chain links TRBV5-1 with TRBJ2-5; 7 bases agree with TRBD2. The CDR3 contains 14 residues. Germline loops: CDR1 SGHRS, CDR2 YFSETQ. CDR3 DNA: TGTGCCAGCAGCTTGGCTAGCGGACAAGAGACCCAGTACTTC. Translation gives CASSLASGQETQYF.

The chain links TRBV30 to TRBJ1-4; TRBD1 is a possible D gene (5 bases). This CDR3 is built from 14 residues. The V and J ends lost 7 bases and 7 bases respectively, with 19 bases between them. Looked up from germline, CDR1 is GTSNPN and CDR2 is SVGIG (reference sequence). The CDR3: CASASGGLGEKLFF. The CDR3 DNA reads as TGTGCCTCCGCTTCCGGGGGTTTAGGTGAAAAACTGTTTTTT.

The chain couples TRBV25-1 to TRBJ1-6; D gene ambiguous. The germline CDR1 and CDR2 sequences are MGHDK and SYGVNS. The CDR3 has 14 residues. Trimming took 6 bases from V and 5 from J, leaving 11 bases between them. CDR3 residues: CASSPQNDNSPLHF. In nucleotides, the CDR3 is TGTGCCAGCAGCCCACAAAACGATAATTCACCCCTCCACTTT. The variable domain in full, completed from reference TRBV25-1 and TRBJ1-6, reads EADIYQTPRYLVIGTGKKITLECSQTMGHDKMYWYQQDPGMELHLIHYSYGVNSTEKGDLSSESTVSRIRTEHFPLTLESARPSHTSQYLCASSPQNDNSPLHFGNGTRLTVT.

The CDR3 spells CASSHQLVRTDTQYF. The CDR3 coding sequence is TGTGCCAGCAGCCACCAACTAGTACGAACAGATACGCAGTATTTT. V gene TRBV14 combines with J gene TRBJ2-3; tentative D call: TRBD2 (5 bases). Trimming removed 3 bases at V and 3 bases at J, with 13 bases between. Per the germline V gene, CDR1 is SGHDN and CDR2 is FVKESK. The length of the CDR3 is 15 residues. The full variable domain, with the rest looked up from reference TRBV14 and TRBJ2-3, is EAGVTQFPSHSVIEKGQTVTLRCDPISGHDNLYWYRRVMGKEIKFLLHFVKESKQDESGMPNNRFLAERTGGTYSTLKVQPAELEDSGVYFCASSHQLVRTDTQYFGPGTRLTVL.

V usage is TRBV11-3 and J usage is TRBJ2-2; maybe TRBD1 (6 bases). V was trimmed by 2 bases and J by 10 bases, leaving 17 bases between them. This CDR3 is built from 15 residues. Germline lookup yields CDR1 SGHNT and CDR2 YENEEA. CDR3 sequence: CASSLRDNPGMELFF. The DNA for the CDR3 is TGTGCCAGCAGCTTAAGGGACAACCCCGGGATGGAGCTGTTTTTT. Full variable domain (remainder filled in from reference TRBV11-3 and TRBJ2-2): EAGVVQSPRYKIIEKKQPVAFWCNPISGHNTLYWYLQNLGQGPELLIRYENEEAVDDSQLPKDRFSAERLKGVDSTLKIQPAELGDSAVYLCASSLRDNPGMELFFGEGSRLTVL.

The CDR3 is CASSPGLAGLSSYNEQFF. The CDR3 nucleotides read TGTGCCAGCAGCCCAGGACTAGCGGGATTAAGCTCCTACAATGAGCAGTTCTTC. The rearrangement joins TRBV7-6 to TRBJ2-1; 12 bases fit TRBD2. The CDR3 runs 18 residues. The J segment lost 0 bases and the V segment lost 5 bases, leaving 8 bases of the junction unmatched. Per the germline V gene, CDR1 is SGHVS and CDR2 is FNYEAQ.

The rearrangement joins TRBV5-8 to TRBJ2-2, with a possible D match to TRBD1 (6 bases). V was pared by 4 bases and J by 2 bases, with 12 bases between. The CDR3 totals 15 residues. CDR1 SGHTS and CDR2 YDEGEE come from the germline V gene. The CDR3 loop is CASSTQGFNTGELFF. CDR3 in DNA: TGTGCCAGCAGCACACAGGGATTTAACACCGGGGAGCTGTTTTTT.

This clone turned up a few times. This chain uses TRBV6-6 with TRBJ2-7; D is uncertain. CDR3 length equals 11 residues. The V end was cut by 5 bases, the J end by 5 bases, with 7 bases between. Germline lookup yields CDR1 MNHNY and CDR2 SVGAGI (reference sequence). This CDR3 is CASSQRNEQYV. CDR3 sequence (DNA): TGTGCCAGCAGTCAGAGAAACGAGCAGTACGTC.

The genes are TRBV9 and TRBJ2-1, with TRBD2 identical over 7 bases. J was trimmed by 5 bases and V by 3 bases; bases with no gene match: 5. The CDR3 runs 14 residues. Germline loops: CDR1 SGDLS, CDR2 YYNGEE. The CDR3 bases are TGTGCCAGCAGCGCACGGGACTACAACAATGAGCAGTTCTTC. Amino acids: CASSARDYNNEQFF.

The rearrangement joins TRBV7-3 to TRBJ2-2; TRBD1 is a possible D gene (6 bases). Between the trimmed V and J ends, which lost 0 bases and 7 bases, there was a span of 9 bases. This CDR3 is 14 amino acids long. Germline values: CDR1 SGHTA, CDR2 FQGTGA. This CDR3 reads CASSLTKGVGELFF. The CDR3 bases are TGTGCCAGCAGCTTAACGAAGGGGGTCGGGGAGCTGTTTTTT.

There are many counts of this clone. V is TRBV19 and J is TRBJ1-2; D gene unclear. This CDR3 spans 15 amino acids. V was trimmed by 7 bases and J by 4 bases, leaving 19 bases between them. Germline V gene data show CDR1 as LNHDA and CDR2 as SQIVND (reference sequence). The CDR3 bases are TGTGCCAGTACTTGGACCCCCGGGAGTTTCTATGGCTACACCTTC. Translation gives CASTWTPGSFYGYTF. Using reference TRBV19 and TRBJ1-2 for the parts outside the CDR3, the full variable domain is DGGITQSPKYLFRKEGQNVTLSCEQNLNHDAMYWYRQDPGQGLRLIYYSQIVNDFQKGDIAEGYSVSREKKESFPLTVTSAQKNPTAFYLCASTWTPGSFYGYTFGSGTRLTVV.

The rearrangement joins TRBV6-4 to TRBJ1-5, with 7 positions matching TRBD1. CDR1 is MRHNA and CDR2 is SNTAGT in the germline V gene. This CDR3 spans 14 amino acids. The ends lost 4 bases at V and 8 bases at J; junction bases unmatched: 8. The DNA of the CDR3 is TGTGCCAGCAGTGTGGCAGGGGGTATAGAGCCCCAGCATTTT. Translation: CASSVAGGIEPQHF.

The chain carries TRBV5-4 and TRBJ2-3; TRBD2 is a possible D gene (5 bases). Germline V gives CDR1 SGHNT, CDR2 YYREEE (reference sequence). The V end was cut by 4 bases, the J end by 5 bases, with 11 bases between. The CDR3 loop spans 13 amino acids. The CDR3 DNA is TGTGCCAGCAGCCGCAAGGGAGAAGATACGCAGTATTTT. Amino acid sequence: CASSRKGEDTQYF.

The chain couples TRBV7-6 to TRBJ2-1; 11 nucleotides align to TRBD2. With 6 bases clipped from V and 13 bases from J, the junction kept 14 bases outside the gene matches. This CDR3 contains 15 residues. Germline CDR1 is SGHVS and CDR2 is FNYEAQ. As DNA, the CDR3 is TGTGCCAGCAGTAATTTAGCGGGAGGGCCGGTGGACCAGTTCTTC. Its translation is CASSNLAGGPVDQFF.

This chain joins TRBV24-1 and TRBJ1-2, with a weak D call TRBD1 (5 bases). Germline CDR1 and CDR2: KGHDR and SFDVKD. Between the trimmed V and J ends, which lost 1 base and 1 base, there was a span of 6 bases. The CDR3 is 14 amino acids. The CDR3 protein is CATSDFDSNYGYTF. CDR3 DNA sequence: TGTGCCACCAGTGATTTCGACAGTAACTATGGCTACACCTTC.